This is a list of T cell receptor beta chains from one sample in a study of OX40 agonist ivuxolimab in advanced cancers. Using immunoSEQ multiplex PCR, the repertoire was profiled, and TCRdb retains in-frame clones only, with some absent. The sample has some 65,000 clones, approximately 86% seen once. Sequencing used CD4+ or CD8+ T cells sorted from blood, obtained in a trial of the OX40 agonist ivuxolimab. These receptors came from an adult with an advanced solid tumor such as melanoma, head and neck, liver or kidney cancer. Both conserved end residues are part of each CDR3. A D gene is named only where the DNA matches it firmly. For some rows the clone size is stated as once, few or many, or as a class when expanded; others skip it.

v_gene,j_gene,abundance,d_gene,CDR3nt,CDR3aa
TRBV4-1,TRBJ1-1,NA,NA,TGCGCCAGCAGCCTTGGCCACACCTCGAACACTGAAGCTTTCTTT,CASSLGHTSNTEAFF
TRBV7-9,TRBJ1-2,NA,NA,TGTGCCAGCAGCTTAGTCGGCAGGGACTATGGCTACACCTTC,CASSLVGRDYGYTF
TRBV5-4,TRBJ2-1,few,NA,TGTGCCAGCAGCCCTAGACACCACAATGAGCAGTTCTTC,CASSPRHHNEQFF
TRBV2,TRBJ2-3,once,TRBD2,TGTGCCAGCAGTGGGACTAGCGGGAGAGATACGCAGTATTTT,CASSGTSGRDTQYF
TRBV7-3,TRBJ2-1,NA,NA,TGTGCCAGCAGCTTGAGGGGGTTGGCCTACAATGAGCAGTTCTTC,CASSLRGLAYNEQFF
TRBV18,TRBJ2-1,NA,TRBD2,TGTGCCAGCTCACCACCGGTTACTAGCGGGAGAAAAAATGAGCAGTTCTTC,CASSPPVTSGRKNEQFF
TRBV6-5,TRBJ1-5,NA,NA,TGTGCCAGCAGTTACAGGGGGGATCAGCCCCAGCATTTT,CASSYRGDQPQHF
TRBV18,TRBJ2-5,NA,TRBD1,TGTGCCAGCTCACCACCGAACAGGGGGTACCAAGAGACCCAGTACTTC,CASSPPNRGYQETQYF
TRBV4-1,TRBJ1-1,once,NA,TGCGCCAGCAGCCAAGATCCAGCCATGAACACTGAAGCTTTCTTT,CASSQDPAMNTEAFF
TRBV4-2,TRBJ2-2,NA,NA,TGTGCCAGCAGCCAAGGAGGTTCGGGGTTCCGTGACACCGGGGAGCTGTTTTTT,CASSQGGSGFRDTGELFF
TRBV19,TRBJ2-3,NA,NA,TGTGCCAGTAGTATGTTGAGGGGTATAGATACGCAGTATTTT,CASSMLRGIDTQYF
TRBV19,TRBJ1-3,NA,NA,TGTGCCAGTAGTATTTCTGAAGGGGCTGCTGGAAACACCATATATTTT,CASSISEGAAGNTIYF
TRBV2,TRBJ2-5,once,NA,TGTGCCAGCAGTGGGCAGGGGCGCCGAGAGACCCAGTACTTC,CASSGQGRRETQYF
TRBV25-1,TRBJ1-4,NA,NA,TGTGCCAGCAGTGGGGGACCGCTTACTAATGAAAAACTGTTTTTT,CASSGGPLTNEKLFF
TRBV6-5,TRBJ2-7,NA,TRBD2,TGTGCCAGCAGTTACGAGGCGCCTAGCGGGATTTACGAGCAGTACTTC,CASSYEAPSGIYEQYF
TRBV6-1,TRBJ1-2,once,TRBD1,TGTGCCAGCAGTACCCCGCGGACAGGGATCTATGGCTACACCTTC,CASSTPRTGIYGYTF
TRBV14,TRBJ2-5,NA,NA,TGTGCCAGCAGCCCGCCCAGGAGGGAGACCCAGTACTTC,CASSPPRRETQYF
TRBV6-5,TRBJ1-2,NA,TRBD1,TGTGCCAGCCGCCGTGGGACAGGGAATAACTATGGCTACACCTTC,CASRRGTGNNYGYTF
TRBV7-3,TRBJ1-1,NA,NA,TGTGCCAGCAGCGGTATCAAGGACACTGAAGCTTTCTTT,CASSGIKDTEAFF
TRBV11-3,TRBJ1-1,NA,NA,TGTGCCAGCACCCCAGAGCCCGTGAACACTGAAGCTTTCTTT,CASTPEPVNTEAFF
TRBV18,TRBJ1-2,NA,NA,TGTGCCAGCTCGCGGGACACTAACTATGGCTACACCTTC,CASSRDTNYGYTF
TRBV2,TRBJ2-2,NA,TRBD1,TGTGCCAGCAGTGGACAGGGGGCTAACGGGGAGCTGTTTTTT,CASSGQGANGELFF
TRBV18,TRBJ1-4,NA,NA,TGTGCCAGCTCACCAAGCAATACACTAACTAATGAAAAACTGTTTTTT,CASSPSNTLTNEKLFF
TRBV6-5,TRBJ1-3,NA,NA,TGTGCCAGCAGTGATACAGGATTAGGAAACACCATATATTTT,CASSDTGLGNTIYF
TRBV7-2,TRBJ1-5,NA,NA,TGTGCCAGCAGCTTCAGTTTGGGACTCCACAATCAGCCCCAGCATTTT,CASSFSLGLHNQPQHF
TRBV11-2,TRBJ1-1,NA,NA,TGTGCCAGCAGCTTAGATGGGGCCACTGAAGCTTTCTTT,CASSLDGATEAFF
TRBV28,TRBJ1-4,NA,NA,TGTGCCAGCAGTTTACCACAAGACGGGTCAACTAATGAAAAACTGTTTTTT,CASSLPQDGSTNEKLFF